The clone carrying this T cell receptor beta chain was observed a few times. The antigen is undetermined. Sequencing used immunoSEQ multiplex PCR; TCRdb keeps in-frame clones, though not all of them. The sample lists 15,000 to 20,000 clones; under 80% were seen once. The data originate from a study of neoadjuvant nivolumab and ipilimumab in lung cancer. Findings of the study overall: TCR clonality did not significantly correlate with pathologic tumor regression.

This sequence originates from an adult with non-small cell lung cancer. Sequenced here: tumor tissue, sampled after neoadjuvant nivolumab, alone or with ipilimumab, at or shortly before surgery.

CDR3 sequence reads: CASSPLGLADNEQFF. In nucleotides, the CDR3 is TGTGCCAGCTCACCCCTGGGACTAGCGGACAATGAGCAGTTCTTC. The chain combines TRBV18 with TRBJ2-1; TRBD2 matches 11 bases. The CDR3 runs 15 residues. Germline-derived CDR1 and CDR2 are KGHSH and LQKENI. V shed 3 bases, J shed 5 bases, and the junction held 3 bases outside the gene matches.